This entry lists 27 T cell receptor beta chains sequenced from one sample in a study of CD8+ T cells in alopecia areata. RNA was extracted and reverse transcribed into cDNA as the sequencing template. The protocol was immunoSEQ multiplex PCR, while the TCRdb copy is restricted to in-frame clones and leaves out a portion. The table includes some 30,000 clones, 60% to 85% detected once. Sequenced sample: NKG2D-low CD8+ T cells sorted from blood. All receptors derive from a human donor with alopecia areata.

This chain uses TRBV7-9 with TRBJ2-1; D unresolved. This CDR3 contains 14 residues. V lost 2 bases, J lost 8 bases, and 13 bases lay in between. Germline-derived CDR1 and CDR2 are SEHNR and FQNEAQ (reference sequence). The CDR3 protein is CASSLSPLIDEQFF. The DNA of the CDR3 is TGTGCCAGCAGCTTAAGCCCTTTAATCGATGAGCAGTTCTTC.

V is TRBV29-1 and J is TRBJ2-5; D unclear. CDR1 is SQVTM and CDR2 is ANQGSEA in the germline V gene. Trimming shortened V by 5 bases and J by 2 bases, and 6 bases separated the two germline ends. This CDR3 spans 11 amino acids. CDR3 protein: CSVPRQETQYF. The CDR3 DNA sequence: TGCAGCGTTCCCAGACAAGAGACCCAGTACTTC.

The chain links TRBV29-1 to TRBJ2-7; D not resolved. The V gene lost 7 bases and the J gene lost 3 bases, with 13 bases spanning the gap. The CDR3 runs 12 residues. Germline values: CDR1 SQVTM, CDR2 ANQGSEA. The CDR3 sequence: CSALSESYEQYF. In DNA, the CDR3 is TGCAGCGCCCTTTCGGAGAGCTACGAGCAGTACTTC.

The rearrangement uses TRBV7-9 and TRBJ2-7, with 14 bases lining up with TRBD2. CDR1 and CDR2 from the germline V gene are SEHNR and FQNEAQ (reference sequence). V gave up 5 bases and J gave up 1 base; unmatched junction bases: 7. CDR3 length equals 17 residues. The CDR3 is CASSTGLAGGVSYEQYF. CDR3 DNA: TGTGCCAGCAGCACCGGACTAGCGGGGGGTGTATCCTACGAGCAGTACTTC.

This clone showed up just once. DNA for the CDR3: TGCGCCAACCGCCGGTTCGGAGCCAAAAACATTCAGTACTTC. Amino acids: CANRRFGAKNIQYF. The chain has TRBV23-1 and TRBJ2-4; D uncertain. TRBV23-1 is identified as an open reading frame with a role that is uncertain. The V end lost 10 bases, the J end lost 0 bases, and 13 bases lay between the germline ends. The CDR3 consists of 14 residues.

This chain uses TRBV2 with TRBJ2-3; D gene uncertain. Trimming left V 7 bases short and J 8 bases short, with 13 bases between. CDR3 length: 12 residues. Germline loops: CDR1 SNHLY, CDR2 FYNNEI. CDR3 sequence: CASILTGVTQYF. In DNA, the CDR3 is TGTGCCAGCATCCTAACGGGCGTTACGCAGTATTTT.

J is TRBJ1-6 and V is TRBV4-3; the D gene is possibly TRBD1 (5 bases). Germline loops: CDR1 LGHNA, CDR2 YSLEER. Deletions cut 0 bases from V and 9 bases from J, with 15 bases between. The CDR3 is made up of 16 amino acids. DNA for the CDR3: TGCGCCAGCAGCCAAGACCCCGGGAGGGGAGGTTCACCCCTCCACTTT. Its translation is CASSQDPGRGGSPLHF.

This chain uses TRBV29-1 with TRBJ1-2, with D maybe TRBD1 (6 bases). V dropped 6 bases and J dropped 2 bases, with 19 bases sitting between them. Germline V lookup: CDR1 SQVTM, CDR2 ANQGSEA. This CDR3 is 15 amino acids long. For the CDR3, the DNA is TGCAGCGTCGATCTCGCGGACAGCACCAACTATGGCTACACCTTC. Protein product: CSVDLADSTNYGYTF.

The genes are TRBV5-1 and TRBJ2-3; 10 nucleotides line up with TRBD2. This CDR3 comprises 17 residues. V lost 0 bases and J lost 4; bases outside the gene matches: 8. In germline, CDR1 is SGHRS, CDR2 YFSETQ. The chain's CDR3 is CASSLVIAGGPADTQYF. For the CDR3, the DNA is TGCGCCAGCAGCTTGGTGATAGCGGGAGGTCCGGCAGATACGCAGTATTTT.

The gene calls are TRBV6-5 and TRBJ2-7; possible D gene TRBD2, 6 bases. Germline V gene sequence: CDR1 MNHEY, CDR2 SVGAGI. With 2 bases removed from V and 1 base from J, the gap between germline ends came to 6 bases. The CDR3 loop spans 13 amino acids. CDR3 sequence (DNA): TGTGCCAGCAGTTACCGGGAGTCCTACGAGCAGTACTTC. The encoded protein is CASSYRESYEQYF.

Concerning this clone itself: Different DNA sequences within this sample yield the same CDR3. The chain is built from TRBV5-1 and TRBJ2-7; D uncertain. Germline V gives CDR1 SGHRS, CDR2 YFSETQ. V was pared by 0 bases and J by 4 bases, with 5 bases between. This CDR3 spans 12 amino acids. The chain's CDR3 is CASSLVGYEQYF. The CDR3 coding sequence is TGCGCCAGCAGCTTGGTAGGGTACGAGCAGTACTTC.

This chain links TRBV6-5 with TRBJ2-7; D possibly uses TRBD1 or TRBD2 (6 bases each). The V and J ends lost 5 bases and 0 bases respectively, with 11 bases between them. Germline V CDR1 and CDR2: MNHEY, SVGAGI. The CDR3 length is 14 residues. CDR3 in DNA: TGTGCCAGCAGTCCAGGGGACTCCTCCTACGAGCAGTACTTC. It is translated as CASSPGDSSYEQYF.

This clone was seen only a few times. V is TRBV28 and J is TRBJ2-6; D unclear. CDR1 is MDHEN, CDR2 SYDVKM, per germline. The CDR3 spans 15 residues. Deletions cut 2 bases from V and 0 bases from J, with 5 bases between. CDR3 loop: CASSLGPSGANVLTF. Here the CDR3 DNA reads TGTGCCAGCAGTTTAGGTCCCTCTGGGGCCAACGTCCTGACTTTC.

The chain recombines TRBV27 with TRBJ2-1, with TRBD2 matching 9 bases. The V and J ends lost 7 bases and 4 bases, in that order; junction bases with no gene match: 8. This CDR3 is built from 15 residues. Germline CDR1 reads MNHEY; CDR2 reads SMNVEV (reference sequence). The CDR3 coding sequence is TGTGCCAGCACCGCCGGGACTAGCAGTTACAATGAGCAGTTCTTC. This sequence encodes CASTAGTSSYNEQFF.

This clone was recorded a few times. V and J are TRBV28 and TRBJ2-7; 12 bases fit TRBD2. Looked up from germline, CDR1 is MDHEN and CDR2 is SYDVKM. The junction had 6 bases not matched to a gene; V was cut back by 6 bases and J by 3 bases. This CDR3 is 15 amino acids long. In DNA form, the CDR3 reads TGTGCCAGCAGCCCTCCTAGCGGGAGGGACTACGAGCAGTACTTC. Residues: CASSPPSGRDYEQYF.

This clone appeared a single time. The chain links TRBV29-1 to TRBJ2-1, with TRBD1 identical over 11 bases. The CDR3 is made up of 16 amino acids. CDR1 SQVTM and CDR2 ANQGSEA come from the germline V gene. The V and J ends lost 7 bases and 6 bases, in that order; junction bases with no gene match: 14. The DNA of the CDR3 is TGCAGCGGAATCTTAACGGGACAGGGGGTTATCAATGAGCAGTTCTTC. Its translation is CSGILTGQGVINEQFF.

The table lists this clone with a count of one. The chain combines TRBV2 with TRBJ2-7, with TRBD1 identical over 12 bases. The CDR3 is made up of 13 amino acids. Trimming took 6 bases from V and 5 from J; bases not matched to a gene: 2. Germline CDR1 SNHLY, CDR2 FYNNEI. This CDR3 reads CASRGQGAHEQYF. CDR3 DNA: TGTGCCAGCAGGGGACAGGGGGCGCACGAGCAGTACTTC.

The chain recombines TRBV6-5 with TRBJ2-5; D tentatively fits TRBD1 or TRBD2 (7 bases each). The CDR3 is made up of 15 amino acids. Germline V gene lookup returns CDR1 MNHEY and CDR2 SVGAGI. Between the trimmed V and J ends, which lost 7 bases and 5 bases, there was a span of 20 bases. CDR3 residues: CASTLGRTGWETQYF. The CDR3 DNA follows: TGTGCCAGCACTCTCGGGAGGACAGGTTGGGAGACCCAGTACTTC.

The chain links TRBV5-1 to TRBJ2-7, with 7 bases matching TRBD2. Looked up from germline, CDR1 is SGHRS and CDR2 is YFSETQ. J lost 2 bases, V lost 0 bases, and 14 bases had no gene match. The CDR3 sequence is 18 residues long. CDR3 region: CASSLGWLGASGTYEQYF. Here the CDR3 DNA reads TGCGCCAGCAGCTTGGGGTGGCTCGGGGCCAGCGGGACCTACGAGCAGTACTTC.

The chain has TRBV29-1 and TRBJ2-1; D is ambiguous. This CDR3 spans 13 amino acids. The V end lost 6 bases, the J end lost 7 bases, and 16 bases lay between the germline ends. Looked up from germline, CDR1 is SQVTM and CDR2 is ANQGSEA. DNA of the CDR3: TGCAGCGTCCTCACACCGCATAGGAATGAGCAGTTCTTC. Its protein is CSVLTPHRNEQFF.

This clone was seen once. V usage is TRBV29-1 and J usage is TRBJ2-1; a possible D gene is TRBD2 (7 bases). The CDR3 has 12 residues. Per germline, CDR1 SQVTM and CDR2 ANQGSEA. The V gene lost 6 bases and the J gene lost 9 bases, with 15 bases spanning the gap. The CDR3 nucleotides read TGCAGCGTCGGAGGGGGGGGCCCTGAGCAGTTCTTC. Protein product: CSVGGGGPEQFF.

The V call is TRBV29-1, the J call TRBJ1-2, with a possible D match to TRBD1 (6 bases). CDR1 and CDR2 from the germline V gene are SQVTM and ANQGSEA. Between the trimmed V and J ends, which lost 7 bases and 3 bases, there was a span of 24 bases. The CDR3 is 16 amino acids. DNA for the CDR3: TGCAGCGCTCACCCTCAGGGGCGTGCCGGTGACTATGGCTACACCTTC. Translated, it gives CSAHPQGRAGDYGYTF.

V gene TRBV5-5 combines with J gene TRBJ1-2; D is uncertain. This CDR3 spans 11 amino acids. V was cut by 4 bases and J by 4 bases, with 5 bases left in between. The germline V gene encodes CDR1 SGHKS and CDR2 YYEKEE (reference sequence). The CDR3 protein is CASSPSYGYTF. The DNA for the CDR3 is TGTGCCAGCAGCCCCTCCTATGGCTACACCTTC.

The table lists this clone with a count of one. The V gene is TRBV7-8, the J gene TRBJ2-3; 12 bases line up with TRBD2. CDR1 and CDR2 from the germline V gene are SGHVS and FQNEAQ. J lost 7 bases, V lost 5 bases, and 4 bases had no gene match. The CDR3 totals 14 residues. CDR3 sequence reads: CASSRLAGANTQYF. In DNA, the CDR3 is TGTGCCAGCAGCAGACTAGCGGGGGCAAATACGCAGTATTTT.

The J gene is TRBJ2-5, the V gene TRBV30; maybe TRBD2 (6 bases). Trimming cost V 0 bases and J 4 bases, with 12 bases left between them. In germline, CDR1 is GTSNPN, CDR2 SVGIG (reference sequence). The CDR3 runs to 14 residues. The CDR3 region has the DNA TGTGCCTGGAGTGTTGCGGGGCTAAGAGAGACCCAGTACTTC. Translating gives CAWSVAGLRETQYF.

This clone came up a few times. The CDR3, as DNA: TGCGCCAGCAGCTTCCGGGACAGCACAGATACGCAGTATTTT. This codes for CASSFRDSTDTQYF. The chain couples TRBV5-1 to TRBJ2-3, with D perhaps being TRBD1 or TRBD2 (5 bases each). CDR3 length equals 14 residues. The V end lost 2 bases, the J end lost 0 bases, and 7 bases lay between the germline ends. CDR1 and CDR2 from the germline V gene are SGHRS and YFSETQ.

This chain uses TRBV7-9 with TRBJ2-3; D gene uncertain. The CDR3 is 12 residues long. Trimming took off 5 bases at V and 11 bases at J, with 14 bases between the two ends. CDR1 and CDR2 (germline): SEHNR, FQNEAQ (reference sequence). CDR3 amino acids: CASSPQTSEQYF. The CDR3 DNA reads as TGTGCCAGCAGCCCTCAAACTTCAGAGCAGTATTTT.